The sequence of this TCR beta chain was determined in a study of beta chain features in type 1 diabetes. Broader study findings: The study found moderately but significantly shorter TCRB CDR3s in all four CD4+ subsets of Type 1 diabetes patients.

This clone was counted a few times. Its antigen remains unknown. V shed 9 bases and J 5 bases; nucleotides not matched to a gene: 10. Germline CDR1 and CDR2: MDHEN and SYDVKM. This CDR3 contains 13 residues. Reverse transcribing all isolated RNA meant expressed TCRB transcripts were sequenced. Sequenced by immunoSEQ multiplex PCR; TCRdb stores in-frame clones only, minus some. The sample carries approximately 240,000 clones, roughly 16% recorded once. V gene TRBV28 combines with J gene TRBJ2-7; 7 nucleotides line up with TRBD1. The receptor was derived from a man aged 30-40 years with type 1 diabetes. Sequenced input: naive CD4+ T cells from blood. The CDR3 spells CASRRQGSNEQYF. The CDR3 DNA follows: TGTGCCAGTCGGAGACAGGGTAGCAACGAGCAGTACTTC.